Listed below are T cell receptor beta chains from one sample, sequenced in a study of T cell changes during pregnancy in multiple sclerosis. The protocol was immunoSEQ multiplex PCR, while the TCRdb copy is restricted to in-frame clones and leaves out a portion. The sample lists more than 35,000 clones; 90% were seen once. The sequences come from CD4+ T cells from peripheral blood mononuclear cells, collected in the first trimester of pregnancy. The source of these receptors is a female donor in good health, enrolled as a control in a pregnancy study. Each CDR3 is given with its conserved first and last residue. D genes are given only for firm matches. Size values are once, few and many counts, or a class for expanded clones, and some rows have none.

CDR3 protein: CASSEQGPDYGYTF; CDR3 DNA: TGTGCCAGCAGTGAACAGGGCCCCGACTATGGCTACACCTTC; D gene: .; V gene: TRBV2; clone size: .; J gene: TRBJ1-2
CDR3 protein: CSASLGDTQYF; CDR3 DNA: TGCAGTGCTTCCCTCGGGGATACGCAGTATTTT; D gene: .; V gene: TRBV20-1; clone size: .; J gene: TRBJ2-3
CDR3 protein: CASSPGLEPSHEQFF; CDR3 DNA: TGTGCCAGCTCACCGGGACTGGAGCCTTCACATGAGCAGTTCTTC; D gene: .; V gene: TRBV18; clone size: .; J gene: TRBJ2-1
CDR3 protein: CASSRVPVAMNTEAFF; CDR3 DNA: TGCGCCAGCAGCCGCGTCCCGGTCGCGATGAACACTGAAGCTTTCTTT; D gene: .; V gene: TRBV4-3; clone size: .; J gene: TRBJ1-1
CDR3 protein: CASSIGQGWETQYF; CDR3 DNA: TGCGCCAGCAGTATTGGACAGGGATGGGAGACCCAGTACTTC; D gene: TRBD1; V gene: TRBV5-1; clone size: .; J gene: TRBJ2-5
CDR3 protein: CASSRRNTGELFF; CDR3 DNA: TGTGCCAGCTCCCGGAGGAACACCGGGGAGCTGTTTTTT; D gene: .; V gene: TRBV6-5; clone size: .; J gene: TRBJ2-2
CDR3 protein: CASSLTIQGRNSPLHF; CDR3 DNA: TGTGCCAGCAGCTTAACAATCCAGGGTAGGAATTCACCCCTCCACTTT; D gene: .; V gene: TRBV7-3; clone size: .; J gene: TRBJ1-6
CDR3 protein: CASSPGDKNTEAFF; CDR3 DNA: TGTGCCAGCTCACCAGGGGACAAGAACACTGAAGCTTTCTTT; D gene: .; V gene: TRBV18; clone size: .; J gene: TRBJ1-1
CDR3 protein: CASSPTEDRTDTQYF; CDR3 DNA: TGTGCCAGCTCACCCACAGAAGACCGCACAGATACGCAGTATTTT; D gene: .; V gene: TRBV18; clone size: .; J gene: TRBJ2-3
CDR3 protein: CSAPSADTQYF; CDR3 DNA: TGCAGTGCTCCTTCGGCAGATACGCAGTATTTT; D gene: .; V gene: TRBV20-1; clone size: .; J gene: TRBJ2-3
CDR3 protein: CASTPDFGEAFF; CDR3 DNA: TGTGCCAGCACACCCGATTTCGGTGAAGCTTTCTTT; D gene: .; V gene: TRBV6-6; clone size: .; J gene: TRBJ1-1
CDR3 protein: CATSRDSMRFQPQHF; CDR3 DNA: TGTGCCACCAGCAGAGACTCGATGCGCTTCCAGCCCCAGCATTTT; D gene: .; V gene: TRBV15; clone size: .; J gene: TRBJ1-5
CDR3 protein: CASSALGGGVREKLFF; CDR3 DNA: TGTGCCAGCAGCGCCCTAGGGGGGGGTGTTCGTGAAAAACTGTTTTTT; D gene: .; V gene: TRBV7-2; clone size: .; J gene: TRBJ1-4
CDR3 protein: CASSPAQGRNQPQHF; CDR3 DNA: TGTGCCAGCTCACCAGCACAGGGTCGCAATCAGCCCCAGCATTTT; D gene: .; V gene: TRBV18; clone size: .; J gene: TRBJ1-5
CDR3 protein: CASSLTERLAQYF; CDR3 DNA: TGTGCCAGCAGTTTGACAGAACGTCTGGCGCAGTACTTC; D gene: .; V gene: TRBV27; clone size: .; J gene: TRBJ2-7
CDR3 protein: CASSNTQTNEKLFF; CDR3 DNA: TGTGCCAGCTCCAACACCCAAACTAATGAAAAACTGTTTTTT; D gene: .; V gene: TRBV18; clone size: medium-sized; J gene: TRBJ1-4
CDR3 protein: CASSLAQNEKLFF; CDR3 DNA: TGTGCCAGCAGCTTAGCACAGAATGAAAAACTGTTTTTT; D gene: .; V gene: TRBV7-6; clone size: once; J gene: TRBJ1-4
CDR3 protein: CASMRGQGNTIYF; CDR3 DNA: TGTGCCAGTATGAGGGGGCAAGGAAACACCATATATTTT; D gene: TRBD1; V gene: TRBV19; clone size: .; J gene: TRBJ1-3
CDR3 protein: CASSIGGLPDTQYF; CDR3 DNA: TGTGCCAGTAGTATAGGGGGGCTACCAGATACGCAGTATTTT; D gene: .; V gene: TRBV19; clone size: .; J gene: TRBJ2-3
CDR3 protein: CASSYRGGPLHF; CDR3 DNA: TGTGCCAGCAGTTACAGGGGTGGACCCCTCCACTTT; D gene: TRBD1; V gene: TRBV27; clone size: few; J gene: TRBJ1-6
CDR3 protein: CASSPGQGGQPQHF; CDR3 DNA: TGTGCCAGCTCACCAGGACAGGGGGGTCAGCCCCAGCATTTT; D gene: TRBD1; V gene: TRBV18; clone size: once; J gene: TRBJ1-5
CDR3 protein: CASSLLGSSGNTIYF; CDR3 DNA: TGTGCCAGCAGCTTGTTAGGTAGCAGTGGAAACACCATATATTTT; D gene: .; V gene: TRBV5-6; clone size: .; J gene: TRBJ1-3
CDR3 protein: CASSQTSGAGGYGYTF; CDR3 DNA: TGTGCCAGCAGCCAAACCTCCGGGGCAGGGGGGTATGGCTACACCTTC; D gene: TRBD1; V gene: TRBV7-8; clone size: .; J gene: TRBJ1-2
CDR3 protein: CAIRSGLGKGEAFF; CDR3 DNA: TGTGCCATCAGATCAGGGTTAGGTAAAGGTGAAGCTTTCTTT; D gene: .; V gene: TRBV10-3; clone size: .; J gene: TRBJ1-1
CDR3 protein: CASRSGGYTDTQYF; CDR3 DNA: TGTGCCAGCAGGTCGGGGGGGTACACAGATACGCAGTATTTT; D gene: TRBD2; V gene: TRBV7-2; clone size: .; J gene: TRBJ2-3
CDR3 protein: CASSRGTDYEQYF; CDR3 DNA: TGCGCCAGCAGCAGAGGGACAGACTACGAGCAGTACTTC; D gene: TRBD1; V gene: TRBV5-1; clone size: .; J gene: TRBJ2-7
CDR3 protein: CASSSQGAIYEQYF; CDR3 DNA: TGCGCCAGCAGCTCCCAGGGGGCGATCTACGAGCAGTACTTC; D gene: TRBD1; V gene: TRBV5-1; clone size: .; J gene: TRBJ2-7
CDR3 protein: CASSPGQGGSPLHF; CDR3 DNA: TGTGCCAGCAGTCCGGGACAGGGAGGGTCACCCCTCCACTTT; D gene: TRBD1; V gene: TRBV6-6; clone size: .; J gene: TRBJ1-6